The T cell receptor beta chain described here comes from a study of cytomegalovirus exposure and HLA in healthy donors. The wider study: A previous analysis identified about 110 million unique TCR beta sequences derived from around 200 million T cells. Findings of the study overall: The authors listed approximately 160 TCR beta chains as cytomegalovirus-associated. In a later analysis, HLA-C alleles had the fewest associated TCRs, DRB1 alleles the most.

CDR1 and CDR2 (germline): SQVTM, ANQGSEA. This CDR3 is 14 amino acids long. Germline trimming cut 4 bases from V and 2 bases from J; bases unmatched to any gene: 7. PCR amplification relied on 60 Vbeta primers (plus 13 Jbeta primers). TCRdb keeps only in-frame clones here, not all; method: immunoSEQ multiplex PCR. Seen here are fewer than 300,000 clones, roughly 90% observed once, and the top ten hold around 3.7%. This clone has just one count. Its antigen remains unknown. The TCR originated in a man in his forties or fifties in good health and CMV-seropositive. The chain employs TRBV29-1 and TRBJ1-2, with 7 bases matching TRBD1. Sequenced: PBMCs. The CDR3 loop is CSVVDRAPNYGYTF. The CDR3 bases are TGCAGCGTTGTCGACAGGGCCCCCAACTATGGCTACACCTTC.